The 32 T cell receptor beta chains listed next were all sequenced from one sample in a study of beta chain features in type 1 diabetes. Sequencing targeted expressed TCRB transcripts, as all isolated RNA had been reverse transcribed. Only in-frame clones appear in the TCRdb table, and some are missing; sequencing was by immunoSEQ multiplex PCR. The sample lists around 400,000 clones; about 12% were seen once. Sample: naive CD4+ T cells from blood. The receptors originated from a man between 18 and 35 years old in good health.

The table lists this clone with a few counts. V and J are TRBV15 and TRBJ2-2; 13 nucleotides match TRBD2. Germline CDR1 is LNHNV and CDR2 is YYDKDF (reference sequence). The junction had 2 bases not matched to a gene; V was cut back by 3 bases and J by 4 bases. This CDR3 comprises 16 residues. CDR3 sequence: CATSRRLAGGTGELFF. The CDR3 region has the DNA TGTGCCACCAGCAGGCGACTAGCGGGGGGCACCGGGGAGCTGTTTTTT.

The J gene is TRBJ1-6, the V gene TRBV19; D is ambiguous. In germline, CDR1 is LNHDA, CDR2 SQIVND (reference sequence). The V end was cut by 2 bases, the J end by 10 bases, with 9 bases between. CDR3 length equals 13 residues. The CDR3, as DNA: TGTGCCAGTAGTATATCTACGGAGTCACCCCTCCACTTT. Its translation is CASSISTESPLHF.

This clone occurred a few times. The chain combines TRBV15 with TRBJ2-3; 14 bases match TRBD2. The CDR3 contains 16 residues. After removal of 3 bases from V and 1 base from J, the junction contained 0 bases not matched to a gene. In germline, CDR1 is LNHNV, CDR2 YYDKDF (reference sequence). The CDR3 here is CATSRGLAGGTDTQYF. CDR3 sequence (DNA): TGTGCCACCAGCAGGGGACTAGCGGGAGGCACAGATACGCAGTATTTT.

This clone turned up a few times. V and J are TRBV25-1 and TRBJ2-3, with TRBD2 identical over 13 bases. From germline, CDR1 is MGHDK and CDR2 SYGVNS. V dropped 2 bases and J dropped 5; count of bases not matched to a gene: 4. The CDR3 loop spans 16 amino acids. The CDR3 DNA follows: TGTGCCAGCAGTGAAGGACTAGCGGGAGCCGGAGATACGCAGTATTTT. This gives the protein CASSEGLAGAGDTQYF. Full variable domain (outside the CDR3, taken from reference TRBV25-1 and TRBJ2-3): EADIYQTPRYLVIGTGKKITLECSQTMGHDKMYWYQQDPGMELHLIHYSYGVNSTEKGDLSSESTVSRIRTEHFPLTLESARPSHTSQYLCASSEGLAGAGDTQYFGPGTRLTVL.

This rearrangement joins TRBV4-1 to TRBJ2-7, with D maybe TRBD2 (6 bases). Between the trimmed V and J ends, which lost 5 bases and 1 base, there was a span of 12 bases. The CDR3 loop spans 14 amino acids. CDR1 and CDR2 (germline): MGHRA, YSYEKL. The CDR3, as DNA: TGCGCCAGCAGCAACACCCGGGAGTCCTACGAGCAGTACTTC. Encoded protein: CASSNTRESYEQYF.

The CDR3, as DNA: TGTGCCAGCTCACCACGTATCTTAGCTAGCGGGAAGGATACGCAGTATTTT. Translated: CASSPRILASGKDTQYF. The chain uses TRBV18 and TRBJ2-3, with 9 positions matching TRBD2. V was pared by 1 base and J by 6 bases, with 11 bases of the junction left unmatched. Germline assignment: CDR1 KGHSH and CDR2 LQKENI. The CDR3 has 17 residues.

This chain connects TRBV4-3 to TRBJ1-3, with 9 bases that match TRBD1. The CDR3 is 16 residues long. J gave up 0 bases and V 5 bases, and 5 bases lay outside the gene matches. The germline V gene encodes CDR1 LGHNA and CDR2 YSLEER. CDR3 in amino acids: CASSFVTGGSGNTIYF. The DNA for the CDR3 is TGCGCCAGCAGCTTCGTGACAGGGGGCTCTGGAAACACCATATATTTT.

This clone was observed a few times. The chain links TRBV4-3 to TRBJ2-5; unclear D gene. The last part of the DNA fits TRBJ2-7 better; the J call may be wrong. CDR3 length: 13 residues. The germline CDR1 and CDR2 sequences are LGHNA and YSLEER. The CDR3 protein is CASSQATRGEQYF. The CDR3 nucleotides read TGCGCCAGCAGCCAAGCGACCCGAGGCGAGCAGTACTTC.

The V call is TRBV7-2, the J call TRBJ1-1, with D perhaps matching TRBD1 (5 bases). Germline V gene sequence: CDR1 SGHTA, CDR2 FQGNSA. CDR3 size: 14 residues. V was pared by 5 bases and J by 3 bases, with 13 bases between. The CDR3 protein is CASSPMPRDTEAFF. The CDR3 DNA reads TGTGCCAGCAGCCCAATGCCCAGGGACACTGAAGCTTTCTTT. The full variable domain, its missing parts supplied by reference TRBV7-2 and TRBJ1-1, is GAGVSQSPSNKVTEKGKDVELRCDPISGHTALYWYRQSLGQGLEFLIYFQGNSAPDKSGLPSDRFSAERTGGSVSTLTIQRTQQEDSAVYLCASSPMPRDTEAFFGQGTRLTVV.

The CDR3 region has the DNA TGTGCCACCAGCAGAGGCGGCGGCCTCAATCAGCCCCAGCATTTT. Translation gives CATSRGGGLNQPQHF. The J gene is TRBJ1-5, the V gene TRBV15; no reliable D call. The germline CDR1 and CDR2 sequences are LNHNV and YYDKDF (reference sequence). Trimming left V 1 base short and J 3 bases short, with 10 bases between. CDR3 size: 15 residues.

CDR3 bases: TGTGCCAGCATGCGGGAACCAAACATCAATGAGCAGTTCTTC. Amino acid sequence: CASMREPNINEQFF. The V gene is TRBV2, the J gene TRBJ2-1, with a weak D call TRBD2 (6 bases). V lost 7 bases to trimming and J lost 6 bases, with 16 bases between them. Germline V lookup: CDR1 SNHLY, CDR2 FYNNEI. The CDR3 contains 14 residues.

V is TRBV7-9 and J is TRBJ1-2; 10 nucleotides align to TRBD1. This CDR3 has 14 residues. CDR1 SEHNR and CDR2 FQNEAQ come from the germline V gene (reference sequence). With V trimmed by 4 bases and J by 8 bases, 7 bases remained unmatched. The DNA of the CDR3 is TGTGCCAGCAGCTGGGACAGGGGATCGCGGGGCTACACCTTC. This codes for CASSWDRGSRGYTF.

The chain combines TRBV28 with TRBJ2-5; 9 bases align to TRBD1. The CDR3 extends over 15 amino acids. J gave up 4 bases and V 3 bases, and 6 bases lay outside the gene matches. CDR1 is MDHEN and CDR2 is SYDVKM in the germline V gene. DNA of the CDR3: TGTGCCAGCAGTTTCCGGACAGGGGTGATAGAGACCCAGTACTTC. This gives the protein CASSFRTGVIETQYF.

Only a few counts were recorded for this clone. The genes are TRBV30 and TRBJ2-1; 8 bases align to TRBD2. Looked up from germline, CDR1 is GTSNPN and CDR2 is SVGIG (reference sequence). This CDR3 spans 16 amino acids. J was trimmed by 0 bases and V by 1 base; bases with no gene match: 5. The CDR3 coding sequence is TGTGCCTGGAGTGCCTATCTAGCGGGCTCCTACAATGAGCAGTTCTTC. It is translated as CAWSAYLAGSYNEQFF.

This clone appeared a few times. J is TRBJ1-2 and V is TRBV7-9; D is uncertain. Germline CDR1 SEHNR, CDR2 FQNEAQ (reference sequence). This CDR3 spans 11 amino acids. V lost 5 bases to trimming and J lost 6 bases, with 7 bases between them. CDR3 region: CASSTLNGYTF. In DNA, the CDR3 is TGTGCCAGCAGCACACTAAATGGCTACACCTTC.

This clone has more than one count but fewer than ten. The chain couples TRBV28 to TRBJ2-7, with D perhaps TRBD1 (5 bases). Per the germline V gene, CDR1 is MDHEN and CDR2 is SYDVKM. This CDR3 contains 15 residues. V lost 6 bases, J lost 0 bases, and 15 bases lay in between. The CDR3 nucleotides are TGTGCCAGCAGGGCCTGGGGCGCCAACTCCTACGAGCAGTACTTC. It translates to CASRAWGANSYEQYF.

This clone has just a few counts. This chain links TRBV4-3 with TRBJ2-5; D might be TRBD2 (6 bases). Germline loops: CDR1 LGHNA, CDR2 YSLEER. The ends were cut back, 0 bases at V and 5 bases at J, with 10 bases in the middle. CDR3 length equals 14 residues. DNA of the CDR3: TGCGCCAGCAGCCAAGATGGCGGGGACGAGACCCAGTACTTC. The encoded protein is CASSQDGGDETQYF.

This clone has only a few counts. The V gene is TRBV4-3, the J gene TRBJ2-2, with D possibly being TRBD2 (7 bases). The germline CDR1 and CDR2 sequences are LGHNA and YSLEER. Trimming removed 0 bases from V and 5 bases from J, with 16 bases in between. The length of the CDR3 is 17 residues. The CDR3: CASSQDFRGARTGELFF. DNA for the CDR3: TGCGCCAGCAGCCAAGACTTCCGGGGGGCTCGGACCGGGGAGCTGTTTTTT.

This clone was observed a few times. V usage is TRBV30 and J usage is TRBJ1-2, with 8 bases that match TRBD1. Losses at the gene ends were 2 bases for V and 6 bases for J; bases not matched to a gene: 8. Germline V CDR1 and CDR2: GTSNPN, SVGIG (reference sequence). This CDR3 has 14 amino acids. The CDR3 sequence is CAWSFPDRGNGYTF. CDR3 nucleotides: TGTGCCTGGAGTTTTCCCGACAGGGGTAATGGCTACACCTTC.

The chain recombines TRBV7-3 with TRBJ2-1; TRBD2 matches 11 bases. The CDR3 has 15 amino acids. Germline V gene data show CDR1 as SGHTA and CDR2 as FQGTGA. V gave up 5 bases and J gave up 3 bases; unmatched junction bases: 3. DNA of the CDR3: TGTGCCAGCAGCGAGACTAGCGGGAACTACAATGAGCAGTTCTTC. Its translation is CASSETSGNYNEQFF. Complete variable domain (other parts from reference TRBV7-3 and TRBJ2-1): GAGVSQTPSNKVTEKGKYVELRCDPISGHTALYWYRQSLGQGPEFLIYFQGTGAADDSGLPNDRFFAVRPEGSVSTLKIQRTERGDSAVYLCASSETSGNYNEQFFGPGTRLTVL.

This clone came up a few times. The chain joins TRBV7-3 to TRBJ1-2; no clear D gene. V lost 0 bases and J 4 bases, leaving 15 bases between the germline ends. The CDR3 sequence is 16 residues long. Germline assignment: CDR1 SGHTA and CDR2 FQGTGA. The CDR3 sequence: CASSLTPLTSSYGYTF. In DNA form, the CDR3 reads TGTGCCAGCAGCTTAACACCGTTGACATCCTCCTATGGCTACACCTTC.

A single count supports this clone. V usage is TRBV5-1 and J usage is TRBJ2-7, with a weak D call TRBD1 (6 bases). The CDR3 contains 15 residues. Trimming pared 0 bases from V and 5 bases from J, leaving 15 bases between. Germline V lookup: CDR1 SGHRS, CDR2 YFSETQ. CDR3 sequence: CASSLGGQALDEQYF. For the CDR3, the DNA is TGCGCCAGCAGCTTGGGGGGACAAGCGCTAGACGAGCAGTACTTC.

The chain joins TRBV25-1 to TRBJ1-1; 8 nucleotides align to TRBD1. V lost 1 base and J lost 2; bases outside the gene matches: 6. The CDR3 is 16 amino acids. CDR1 is MGHDK, CDR2 SYGVNS, per germline. In nucleotides, the CDR3 is TGTGCCAGCAGTGAATCCCCGGGACAGGCCAACACTGAAGCTTTCTTT. This encodes CASSESPGQANTEAFF.

The V and J genes are TRBV28 and TRBJ1-6; a possible D gene is TRBD1 (5 bases). The CDR3 extends over 15 amino acids. Germline CDR1 is MDHEN and CDR2 is SYDVKM. Trimming left V 3 bases short and J 7 bases short, with 13 bases between. The CDR3: CASSFQPGGNSPLHF. The CDR3 DNA follows: TGTGCCAGCAGTTTTCAACCGGGGGGGAATTCACCCCTCCACTTT. Variable domain in full (rest from reference TRBV28 and TRBJ1-6): DVKVTQSSRYLVKRTGEKVFLECVQDMDHENMFWYRQDPGLGLRLIYFSYDVKMKEKGDIPEGYSVSREKKERFSLILESASTNQTSMYLCASSFQPGGNSPLHFGNGTRLTVT.

This chain connects TRBV13 to TRBJ1-2; D is unresolved. The V end lost 1 base, the J end lost 0 bases, and 6 bases lay between the germline ends. The CDR3 length is 14 residues. Germline assignment: CDR1 PRHDT and CDR2 FYEKMQ (reference sequence). CDR3 nucleotides: TGTGCCAGCAGCTTAGTTCCGGCTAACTATGGCTACACCTTC. This sequence encodes CASSLVPANYGYTF.

This clone was detected only a few times. V usage is TRBV28 and J usage is TRBJ2-1, with 14 bases aligning to TRBD2. There are 16 residues in the CDR3. CDR1 is MDHEN and CDR2 is SYDVKM in the germline V gene. The J segment lost 7 bases and the V segment lost 4 bases, leaving 6 bases of the junction unmatched. CDR3 nucleotides: TGTGCCAGCAGTTCAACGACTAGCGGGAGGGGGAATGAGCAGTTCTTC. Protein sequence: CASSSTTSGRGNEQFF.

The chain is built from TRBV11-2 and TRBJ2-1; 10 bases match TRBD2. V lost 5 bases, J lost 5 bases, and 3 bases stayed unmatched. Germline V gives CDR1 SGHAT, CDR2 FQNNGV. The CDR3 runs to 14 residues. The CDR3 here is CASSRTSGDNEQFF. The CDR3 bases are TGTGCCAGCAGCCGGACTAGCGGAGACAATGAGCAGTTCTTC.

V and J are TRBV5-4 and TRBJ2-1; 12 positions match TRBD2. Germline V lookup: CDR1 SGHNT, CDR2 YYREEE (reference sequence). With 5 bases clipped from V and 3 bases from J, the junction kept 12 bases outside the gene matches. The CDR3 runs to 18 residues. Here the CDR3 DNA reads TGTGCCAGCAGGGGGGGACTAGCGGGCGATCCCCACTACAATGAGCAGTTCTTC. The encoded protein is CASRGGLAGDPHYNEQFF.

The chain recombines TRBV7-9 with TRBJ2-4; D is uncertain. This CDR3 comprises 12 residues. V was pared by 6 bases and J by 11 bases, with 14 bases between. Germline loops: CDR1 SEHNR, CDR2 FQNEAQ (reference sequence). The CDR3 nucleotides are TGTGCCAGCAGTCCCTTTGGTGACTTTCAGTACTTC. Amino acid sequence: CASSPFGDFQYF.

V gene TRBV4-1 combines with J gene TRBJ1-2; possibly TRBD1 for D (6 bases). The germline V gene encodes CDR1 MGHRA and CDR2 YSYEKL. The V and J ends lost 4 bases and 4 bases respectively, with 16 bases between them. The CDR3 length is 15 residues. CDR3 DNA: TGCGCCAGCAGCCCGGTGCGGGGGCGCTTCTATGGCTACACCTTC. Its translation is CASSPVRGRFYGYTF.

The chain joins TRBV28 to TRBJ2-7; 10 nucleotides align to TRBD2. Germline values: CDR1 MDHEN, CDR2 SYDVKM. The CDR3 sequence is 16 residues long. The ends lost 6 bases at V and 4 bases at J; junction bases unmatched: 12. The CDR3 reads CASSRPSTSGQYEQYF. In nucleotides, the CDR3 is TGTGCCAGCAGCCGCCCCTCGACTAGCGGGCAATACGAGCAGTACTTC.

The genes are TRBV9 and TRBJ1-2; a possible D gene is TRBD1 (5 bases). The CDR3 is 15 residues long. V lost 0 bases and J 4 bases, leaving 13 bases between the germline ends. Germline CDR1 SGDLS, CDR2 YYNGEE. The chain's CDR3 is CASSVDGGVGYGYTF. As DNA, the CDR3 is TGTGCCAGCAGCGTAGATGGGGGGGTAGGCTATGGCTACACCTTC.